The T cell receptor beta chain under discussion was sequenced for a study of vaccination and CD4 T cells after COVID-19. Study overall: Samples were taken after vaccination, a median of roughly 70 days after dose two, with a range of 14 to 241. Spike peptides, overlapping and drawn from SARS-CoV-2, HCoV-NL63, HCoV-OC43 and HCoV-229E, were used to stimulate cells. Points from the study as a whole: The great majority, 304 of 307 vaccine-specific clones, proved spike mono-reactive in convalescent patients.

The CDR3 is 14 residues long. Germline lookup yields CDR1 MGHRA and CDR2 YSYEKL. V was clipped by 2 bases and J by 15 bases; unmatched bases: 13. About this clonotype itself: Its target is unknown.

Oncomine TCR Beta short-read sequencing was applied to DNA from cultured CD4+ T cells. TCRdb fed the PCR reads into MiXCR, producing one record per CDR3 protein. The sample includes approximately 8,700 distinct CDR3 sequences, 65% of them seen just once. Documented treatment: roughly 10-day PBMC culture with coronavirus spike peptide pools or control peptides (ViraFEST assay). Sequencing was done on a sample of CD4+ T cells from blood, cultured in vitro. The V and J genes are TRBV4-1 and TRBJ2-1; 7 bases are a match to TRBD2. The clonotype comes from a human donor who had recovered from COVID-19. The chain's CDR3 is CASSQRAGPGSGFF. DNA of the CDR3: TGCGCCAGCAGCCAACGAGCGGGGCCAGGTTCGGGGTTCTTC.